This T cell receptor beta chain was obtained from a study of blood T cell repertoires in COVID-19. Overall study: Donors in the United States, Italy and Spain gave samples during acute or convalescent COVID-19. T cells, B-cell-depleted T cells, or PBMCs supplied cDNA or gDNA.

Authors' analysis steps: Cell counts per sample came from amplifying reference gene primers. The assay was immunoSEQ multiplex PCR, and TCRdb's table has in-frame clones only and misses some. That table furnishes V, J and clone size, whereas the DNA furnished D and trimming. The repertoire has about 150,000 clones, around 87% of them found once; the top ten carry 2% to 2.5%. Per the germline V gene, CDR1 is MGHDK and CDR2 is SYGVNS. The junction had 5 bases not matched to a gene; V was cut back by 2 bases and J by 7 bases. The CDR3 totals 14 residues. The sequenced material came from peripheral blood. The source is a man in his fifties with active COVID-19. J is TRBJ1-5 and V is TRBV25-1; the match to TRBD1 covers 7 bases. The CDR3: CASSEGDSLQPQHF. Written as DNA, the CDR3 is TGTGCCAGCAGTGAAGGGGACAGCCTCCAGCCCCAGCATTTT. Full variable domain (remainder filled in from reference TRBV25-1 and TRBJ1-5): EADIYQTPRYLVIGTGKKITLECSQTMGHDKMYWYQQDPGMELHLIHYSYGVNSTEKGDLSSESTVSRIRTEHFPLTLESARPSHTSQYLCASSEGDSLQPQHFGDGTRLSIL.